Listed below are T cell receptor beta chains from one sample, sequenced in a study of blood T cell repertoires in COVID-19. TCRdb's table, derived via immunoSEQ multiplex PCR, lists solely in-frame clones and lacks some. This sample has around 15,000 clones; around 88% occur once, and the top ten carry roughly 9%. Sequenced material: peripheral blood. The receptor source for this set is a human donor in a cohort sampled during active COVID-19. Both conserved end residues are part of each CDR3. Each record gives: D gene, J gene, clone size, V gene, CDR3 protein, CDR3 DNA. The D gene is left open where the match is weak. Rows give clone size only sometimes, using once, few, many, or a class for an expanded clone.

>TRBD1|TRBJ2-1|-|TRBV6-5
CASTDRGRNEQFF
TGTGCCAGCACGGACAGGGGGCGCAATGAGCAGTTCTTC
>-|TRBJ2-5|few|TRBV19
CASSISVVETQYF
TGTGCCAGTAGTATCTCAGTGGTAGAGACCCAGTACTTC
>-|TRBJ1-1|-|TRBV7-8
CASGLKVPLMNTEAFF
TGTGCCAGCGGACTAAAAGTTCCCCTCATGAACACTGAAGCTTTCTTT
>TRBD2|TRBJ2-7|-|TRBV7-2
CASSLGSGRAYEQYF
TGTGCCAGCAGCTTAGGTAGCGGGAGGGCCTACGAGCAGTACTTC
>TRBD1|TRBJ2-2|-|TRBV28
CASSLSGTAPNTGELFF
TGTGCCAGCAGTTTAAGTGGGACAGCCCCGAACACCGGGGAGCTGTTTTTT
>-|TRBJ2-3|-|TRBV7-9
CATPGGRTDTQYF
TGTGCCACCCCGGGGGGCCGAACAGATACGCAGTATTTT
>-|TRBJ2-1|-|TRBV18
CASSPPSINEQFF
TGTGCCAGCTCACCCCCTAGTATCAATGAGCAGTTCTTC
>-|TRBJ2-2|-|TRBV5-1
CASRSLTGELFF
TGCGCCAGCAGAAGTCTAACCGGGGAGCTGTTTTTT
>-|TRBJ1-1|-|TRBV19
CASNLDRMNTEAFF
TGTGCCAGTAACCTGGACAGAATGAACACTGAAGCTTTCTTT
>TRBD2|TRBJ2-2|once|TRBV5-4
CASSPTSGRFGELFF
TGTGCCAGCAGCCCCACTAGCGGGAGATTCGGGGAGCTGTTTTTT
>-|TRBJ2-3|-|TRBV7-9
CASSSLRTDTQYF
TGTGCCAGCAGCTCCCTACGGACAGATACGCAGTATTTT
>TRBD1|TRBJ2-7|-|TRBV4-1
CASSQSTGTGTYEQYF
TGCGCCAGCAGCCAATCCACCGGGACAGGGACCTACGAGCAGTACTTC
>TRBD2|TRBJ2-7|-|TRBV7-9
CASSLGLAGGKGEQYF
TGTGCCAGCAGCTTGGGACTAGCGGGAGGAAAGGGCGAGCAGTACTTC
>-|TRBJ2-5|-|TRBV11-3
CASSYPGGETQYF
TGTGCCAGCAGCTACCCTGGGGGCGAGACCCAGTACTTC
>-|TRBJ2-7|-|TRBV5-4
CASSLLNTVEQYF
TGTGCCAGCAGCTTATTAAACACCGTCGAGCAGTACTTC
>TRBD1|TRBJ2-2|-|TRBV18
CASSPDRATGELFF
TGTGCCAGCTCCCCTGACAGGGCCACCGGGGAGCTGTTTTTT
>-|TRBJ1-4|-|TRBV5-1
CASTTGSNEKLFF
TGCGCCAGCACCACGGGGTCTAATGAAAAACTGTTTTTT
>-|TRBJ2-1|-|TRBV11-2
CASSISLNNEQFF
TGTGCCAGCAGCATAAGCCTAAACAATGAGCAGTTCTTC
>-|TRBJ2-7|-|TRBV28
CASSFGGPTYEQYF
TGTGCCAGCAGTTTCGGGGGGCCCACCTACGAGCAGTACTTC
>TRBD1|TRBJ2-7|-|TRBV5-1
CASSRGDRGAGQYF
TGCGCCAGCAGCAGGGGTGACAGGGGGGCTGGGCAGTACTTC
>-|TRBJ2-7|-|TRBV11-2
CASSYRSSYEQYF
TGTGCCAGCAGTTACAGAAGCTCCTACGAGCAGTACTTC
>-|TRBJ1-2|few|TRBV7-9
CASSLGDSPYGYTF
TGTGCCAGCAGCTTAGGCGACAGCCCTTATGGCTACACCTTC
>TRBD1|TRBJ1-2|-|TRBV3-1/TRBV3-2
CASSQNRGGYTF
TGTGCCAGCAGCCAAAACAGGGGCGGCTACACCTTC
>TRBD1|TRBJ2-7|-|TRBV18
CASSPQGTGSYEQYF
TGTGCCAGCTCACCACAAGGGACAGGATCCTACGAGCAGTACTTC
>-|TRBJ2-7|-|TRBV6-2/TRBV6-3
CASSLTGTQKQYF
TGTGCCAGCAGTCTTACCGGGACTCAGAAGCAGTACTTC
>TRBD1|TRBJ1-5|few|TRBV19
CASSLGTGPGQPQHF
TGTGCCAGTAGCCTAGGGACAGGGCCCGGGCAGCCCCAGCATTTT
>TRBD2|TRBJ2-7|once|TRBV7-9
CASSPLATSGRYEQYF
TGTGCCAGCAGCCCCCTGGCGACTAGCGGACGCTACGAGCAGTACTTC
>TRBD2|TRBJ2-3|-|TRBV3-1/TRBV3-2
CASSPGLGSTDTQYF
TGTGCCAGCAGCCCCGGACTAGGTAGTACAGATACGCAGTATTTT
>TRBD1|TRBJ2-7|-|TRBV27
CASTPTGGVYEQYF
TGTGCCAGCACACCGACAGGGGGCGTCTACGAGCAGTACTTC
>TRBD1|TRBJ2-5|once|TRBV11-1
CASSQDRKETQYF
TGTGCCAGCAGCCAGGACAGGAAAGAGACCCAGTACTTC
>-|TRBJ1-6|-|TRBV13
CASSFGTSPLHF
TGTGCCAGCAGCTTCGGGACATCACCCCTCCACTTT
>-|TRBJ2-1|-|TRBV11-2
CASRTLYGRDNEQFF
TGTGCCAGCCGAACCCTCTACGGGAGAGACAATGAGCAGTTCTTC
>-|TRBJ2-2|-|TRBV11-3
CASSTENTGELFF
TGTGCCAGCAGCACAGAAAACACCGGGGAGCTGTTTTTT
>-|TRBJ2-3|-|TRBV5-1
CATTAGSGTDTQYF
TGCGCCACCACCGCAGGGTCTGGCACAGATACGCAGTATTTT
>-|TRBJ1-1|-|TRBV27
CASSFSGLIGTEAFF
TGTGCCAGCAGTTTCTCCGGACTTATTGGCACTGAAGCTTTCTTT
>-|TRBJ1-1|-|TRBV5-5
CASSLAPRAEAFF
TGTGCCAGCAGCTTGGCACCGAGGGCTGAAGCTTTCTTT
>-|TRBJ2-1|-|TRBV10-3
CAISEGGWDEQFF
TGTGCCATCAGTGAGGGGGGGTGGGATGAGCAGTTCTTC
>-|TRBJ1-6|once|TRBV20-1
CSASDNNSPLHF
TGCAGTGCTAGTGACAATAATTCACCCCTCCACTTT
>TRBD2|TRBJ2-1|-|TRBV7-2
CASSLALAGYNEQFF
TGTGCCAGCAGCTTAGCGCTAGCGGGTTACAATGAGCAGTTCTTC
>TRBD2|TRBJ2-7|-|TRBV23-1
CASTLAGTYEQYF
TGCGCCAGCACACTAGCGGGGACCTACGAGCAGTACTTC
>TRBD2|TRBJ2-5|-|TRBV5-6
CASSARTSEETQYF
TGTGCCAGCAGCGCCAGGACTAGCGAGGAGACCCAGTACTTC
>-|TRBJ2-7|-|TRBV28
CASRGTGIHEQYF
TGTGCCAGCAGAGGTACAGGGATCCACGAGCAGTACTTC
>-|TRBJ1-1|-|TRBV19
CASSIQDSMNTEAFF
TGTGCCAGTAGTATCCAAGACAGCATGAACACTGAAGCTTTCTTT
>TRBD1|TRBJ2-5|once|TRBV18
CASSPGTAETQYF
TGTGCCAGCTCACCGGGGACAGCAGAGACCCAGTACTTC
>TRBD1|TRBJ2-4|-|TRBV5-6
CASSLGTGGSKNIQYF
TGTGCCAGCAGCCTGGGGACAGGGGGTTCGAAAAACATTCAGTACTTC
>-|TRBJ1-4|-|TRBV18
CASSPGSRDREKLFF
TGTGCCAGCTCACCAGGATCGAGGGATCGCGAAAAACTGTTTTTT
>TRBD2|TRBJ2-3|-|TRBV6-5
CASSYDGGRAVDTQYF
TGTGCCAGCAGTTACGATGGCGGGAGGGCCGTAGATACGCAGTATTTT